A single sample gave rise to the 10 T cell receptor beta chains below, sequenced in a study of response to subunit inactivated influenza vaccine. TCRdb re-called the RT-PCR reads through MiXCR, storing one row per CDR3 protein. The sample has 610,000 or so distinct CDR3 sequences, 14% seen once. This specimen was PBMCs from blood, taken 12 days after vaccination. The receptors here all came from a man aged 50 or older who received an inactivated influenza vaccine.

The chain is built from TRBV9 and TRBJ2-4, with D perhaps matching TRBD2 (6 bases). The CDR3 sequence is 17 residues long. V was clipped by 0 bases and J by 4 bases, with 17 bases between them. The germline V gene encodes CDR1 SGDLS and CDR2 YYNGEE. CDR3 sequence reads: CASSVDGGGPMKNIQYF. CDR3 in DNA: TGTGCCAGCAGCGTAGACGGGGGAGGCCCTATGAAAAACATTCAGTACTTC.

The chain joins TRBV5-4 to TRBJ1-2; D perhaps matches TRBD1 (5 bases). The CDR3 length is 15 residues. V lost 3 bases to trimming and J lost 10 bases, with 22 bases between them. Germline CDR1 reads SGHNT; CDR2 reads YYREEE (reference sequence). CDR3 region: CASSSGGGAPSPYTF. CDR3 in DNA: TGTGCCAGCAGCTCGGGTGGCGGGGCGCCCAGTCCCTACACCTTC.

V is TRBV3-1 and J is TRBJ2-7; 7 nucleotides line up with TRBD1. Germline CDR1 and CDR2: LGHDT and YNNKEL (reference sequence). Losses at the gene ends were 3 bases for V and 3 bases for J; bases not matched to a gene: 5. The CDR3 has 14 amino acids. The CDR3 loop reads CASSQLGQIYEQYF. CDR3 DNA sequence: TGTGCCAGCAGCCAGCTGGGACAGATCTACGAGCAGTACTTC.

The genes are TRBV7-9 and TRBJ2-3; perhaps D is TRBD1 or TRBD2 (6 bases each). V dropped 2 bases and J dropped 0 bases, with 12 bases sitting between them. This CDR3 has 16 residues. The germline V gene encodes CDR1 SEHNR and CDR2 FQNEAQ (reference sequence). The CDR3 region is CASSLSPGASTDTQYF. The CDR3 DNA reads as TGTGCCAGCAGCTTATCGCCGGGGGCTAGCACAGATACGCAGTATTTT. The entire variable domain, with the rest obtained from reference TRBV7-9 and TRBJ2-3, is as follows: DTGVSQNPRHKITKRGQNVTFRCDPISEHNRLYWYRQTLGQGPEFLTYFQNEAQLEKSRLLSDRFSAERPKGSFSTLEIQRTEQGDSAMYLCASSLSPGASTDTQYFGPGTRLTVL.

In nucleotides, the CDR3 is TGCGCCAGCAGCCAAGGGGGCGGGGGCGATGAGCAGTTCTTC. Translated: CASSQGGGGDEQFF. The genes are TRBV4-3 and TRBJ2-1, with D possibly being TRBD2 (7 bases). The CDR3 runs 14 residues. Germline assignment: CDR1 LGHNA and CDR2 YSLEER. V was cut by 1 base and J by 8 bases, with 12 bases left in between.

This clonotype was counted only a few times. This chain links TRBV5-1 with TRBJ2-3; 12 bases fit TRBD2. The CDR3 loop spans 15 amino acids. The ends lost 3 bases at V and 4 bases at J; junction bases unmatched: 3. Germline values: CDR1 SGHRS, CDR2 YFSETQ. Here the CDR3 reads CASSSSGRASDTQYF. CDR3 in DNA: TGCGCCAGCAGCTCTAGCGGGAGGGCCTCAGATACGCAGTATTTT.

The chain uses TRBV20-1 and TRBJ2-7; 10 positions match TRBD1. The germline V gene encodes CDR1 DFQATT and CDR2 SNEGSKA (reference sequence). This CDR3 is built from 14 residues. The V gene end was trimmed by 3 bases and the J gene end by 7 bases; junction bases not matched to a gene: 9. The chain's CDR3 is CSASTGTGVGEQYF. CDR3 nucleotide sequence: TGCAGTGCTAGCACCGGGACAGGGGTTGGGGAGCAGTACTTC.

The V call is TRBV20-1, the J call TRBJ2-5; D could derive from TRBD1 or TRBD2 (6 bases each). The CDR3 runs to 13 residues. Germline V gene data show CDR1 as DFQATT and CDR2 as SNEGSKA (reference sequence). V was pared by 5 bases and J by 3 bases, with 13 bases between. The CDR3 region is CSARLGGKETQYF. The CDR3 bases are TGCAGTGCTCGACTCGGGGGCAAAGAGACCCAGTACTTC.

This clonotype was counted a few times. The chain couples TRBV4-3 to TRBJ2-7; 9 positions match TRBD1. The germline V gene has CDR1 LGHNA and CDR2 YSLEER. J gave up 2 bases and V 3 bases, and 5 bases lay outside the gene matches. The CDR3 runs to 15 residues. In DNA form, the CDR3 reads TGCGCCAGCAGCCAGGGGACAGGGCGAGCCTACGAGCAGTACTTC. It specifies CASSQGTGRAYEQYF.

This clonotype has only a few counts. The gene calls are TRBV28 and TRBJ2-2; D is unresolved. Looked up from germline, CDR1 is MDHEN and CDR2 is SYDVKM. This CDR3 has 12 residues. Trimming removed 6 bases from V and 12 bases from J, with 14 bases in between. CDR3 residues: CASSPFGSKLFF. The CDR3 region has the DNA TGTGCCAGCAGCCCCTTTGGTAGTAAGCTGTTTTTT.